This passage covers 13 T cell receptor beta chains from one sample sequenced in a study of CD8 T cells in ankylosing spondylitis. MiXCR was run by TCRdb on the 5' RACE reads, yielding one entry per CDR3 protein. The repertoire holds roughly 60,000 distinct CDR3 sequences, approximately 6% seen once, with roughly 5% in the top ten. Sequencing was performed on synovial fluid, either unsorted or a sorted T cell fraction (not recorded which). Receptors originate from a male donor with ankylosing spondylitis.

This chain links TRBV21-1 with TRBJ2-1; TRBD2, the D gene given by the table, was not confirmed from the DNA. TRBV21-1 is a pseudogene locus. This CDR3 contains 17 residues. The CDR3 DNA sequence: TGTGCCAGCAGCAAAGGGGCTAGCGACAACTCCTACAATGAGCAGTTCTTC. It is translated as CASSKGASDNSYNEQFF.

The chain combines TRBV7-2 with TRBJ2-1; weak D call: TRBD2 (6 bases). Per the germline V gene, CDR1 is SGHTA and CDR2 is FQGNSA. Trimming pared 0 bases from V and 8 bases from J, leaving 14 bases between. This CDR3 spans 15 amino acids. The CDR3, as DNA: TGTGCCAGCAGCTTAGCTAGCGGTAATATCTATGAGCAGTTCTTC. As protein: CASSLASGNIYEQFF.

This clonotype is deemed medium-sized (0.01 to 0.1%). The CDR3 bases are TGCAGCGTTGTAGTGTGGGGGGGGAATGAGCAGTTCTTC. It encodes CSVVVWGGNEQFF. The chain couples TRBV29-1 to TRBJ2-1; 7 bases line up with TRBD2. The V and J ends lost 4 bases and 7 bases, in that order; junction bases with no gene match: 7. The CDR3 loop spans 13 amino acids. Germline CDR1 SQVTM, CDR2 ANQGSEA.

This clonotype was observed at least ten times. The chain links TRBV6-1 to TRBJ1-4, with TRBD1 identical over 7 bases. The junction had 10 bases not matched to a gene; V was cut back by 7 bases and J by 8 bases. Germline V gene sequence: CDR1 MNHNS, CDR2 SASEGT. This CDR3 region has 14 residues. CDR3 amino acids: CASNAGTETEKLFF. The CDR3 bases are TGTGCCAGCAACGCCGGGACAGAGACCGAAAAACTGTTTTTT.

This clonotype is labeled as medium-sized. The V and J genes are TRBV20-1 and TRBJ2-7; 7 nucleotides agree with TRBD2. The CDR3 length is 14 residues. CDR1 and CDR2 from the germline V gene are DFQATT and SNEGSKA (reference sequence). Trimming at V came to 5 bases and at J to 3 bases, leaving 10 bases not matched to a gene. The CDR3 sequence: CSAYRAGRDYEQYF. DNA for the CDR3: TGCAGTGCTTACAGAGCGGGAAGGGACTACGAGCAGTACTTC.

The DNA of the CDR3 is TGCAGTGCTAGACCCGGACAGGTGAACACTGAAGCTTTCTTT. Translated: CSARPGQVNTEAFF. The rearrangement joins TRBV20-1 to TRBJ1-1; TRBD1 matches 7 bases. CDR3 length: 14 amino acids. After removal of 2 bases from V and 0 bases from J, the junction contained 3 bases not matched to a gene. Germline CDR1 and CDR2: DFQATT and SNEGSKA (reference sequence).

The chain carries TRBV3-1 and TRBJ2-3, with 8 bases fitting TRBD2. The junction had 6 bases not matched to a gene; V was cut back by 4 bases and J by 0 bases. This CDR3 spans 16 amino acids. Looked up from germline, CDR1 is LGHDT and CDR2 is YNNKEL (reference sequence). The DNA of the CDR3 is TGTGCCAGCAGCCCCGGGGGGGGAATCAGCACAGATACGCAGTATTTT. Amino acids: CASSPGGGISTDTQYF.

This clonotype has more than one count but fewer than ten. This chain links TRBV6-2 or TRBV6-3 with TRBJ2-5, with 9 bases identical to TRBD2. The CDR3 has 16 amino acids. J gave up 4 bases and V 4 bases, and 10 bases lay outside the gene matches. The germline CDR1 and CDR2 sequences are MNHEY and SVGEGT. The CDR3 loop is CASSLGLAGVGETQYF. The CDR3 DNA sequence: TGTGCCAGCAGTTTGGGTTTAGCGGGAGTGGGAGAGACCCAGTACTTC.

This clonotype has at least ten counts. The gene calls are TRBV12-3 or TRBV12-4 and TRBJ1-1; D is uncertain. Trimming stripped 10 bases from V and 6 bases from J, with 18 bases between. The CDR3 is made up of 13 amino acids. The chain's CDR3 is CATGPALRAEAFF. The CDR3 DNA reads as TGTGCCACCGGTCCAGCCCTGAGGGCTGAAGCTTTCTTT.

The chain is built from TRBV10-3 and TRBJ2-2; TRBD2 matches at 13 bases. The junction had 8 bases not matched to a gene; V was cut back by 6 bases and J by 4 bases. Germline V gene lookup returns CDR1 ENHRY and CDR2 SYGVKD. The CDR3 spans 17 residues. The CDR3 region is CAISRTSGRTGTGELFF. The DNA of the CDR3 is TGTGCCATCAGCAGGACTAGCGGGAGAACGGGCACCGGGGAGCTGTTTTTT.

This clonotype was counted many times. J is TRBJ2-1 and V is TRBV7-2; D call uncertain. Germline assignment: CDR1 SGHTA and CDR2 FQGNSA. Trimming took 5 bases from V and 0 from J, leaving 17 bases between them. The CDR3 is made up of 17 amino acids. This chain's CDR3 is CASSPSYGESSYNEQFF. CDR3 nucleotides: TGTGCCAGCAGCCCCTCGTACGGCGAAAGCTCCTACAATGAGCAGTTCTTC.

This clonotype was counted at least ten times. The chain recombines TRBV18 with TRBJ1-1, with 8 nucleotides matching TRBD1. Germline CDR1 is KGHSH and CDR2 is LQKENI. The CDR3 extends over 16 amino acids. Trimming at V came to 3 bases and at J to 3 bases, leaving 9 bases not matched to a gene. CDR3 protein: CASSPGQGRSHTEAFF. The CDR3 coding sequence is TGTGCCAGCTCACCCGGACAGGGACGGAGTCACACTGAAGCTTTCTTT.

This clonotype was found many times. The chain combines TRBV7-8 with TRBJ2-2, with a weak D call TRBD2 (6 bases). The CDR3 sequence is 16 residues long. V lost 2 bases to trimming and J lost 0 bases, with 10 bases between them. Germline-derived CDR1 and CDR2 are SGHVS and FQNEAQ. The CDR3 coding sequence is TGTGCCAGCAGCTTAATTGGCGGGGCGAACACCGGGGAGCTGTTTTTT. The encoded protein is CASSLIGGANTGELFF.